The 6 T cell receptor beta chains given below trace back to one sample, sequenced in a study of shared T cell receptors in the human thymus. Clones were read by immunoSEQ multiplex PCR, and TCRdb kept only the in-frame ones, dropping some. The table lists about 730,000 clones, 70% to 90% of them singletons, with 0.0095% to 0.013% in the top ten. These same data were also listed under a study on human thymus T cells.

Sequencing input: thymocytes. The receptors were sampled from a girl under two years old with a congenital heart defect.

This clone has just a few counts. The chain uses TRBV2 and TRBJ1-3, with no clear D. The V end lost 7 bases, the J end lost 0 bases, and 16 bases lay between the germline ends. The CDR3 is 16 amino acids. CDR1 SNHLY and CDR2 FYNNEI come from the germline V gene. DNA of the CDR3: TGTGCCAGCAAGAGGTGCGGATGTTGCTCTGGAAACACCATATATTTT. Protein product: CASKRCGCCSGNTIYF. The full variable domain, rest sourced from reference TRBV2 and TRBJ1-3, is EPEVTQTPSHQVTQMGQEVILRCVPISNHLYFYWYRQILGQKVEFLVSFYNNEISEKSEIFDDQFSVERPDGSNFTLKIRSTKLEDSAMYFCASKRCGCCSGNTIYFGEGSWLTVV.

The chain couples TRBV6-5 to TRBJ1-2; 7 positions agree with TRBD1. Per germline, CDR1 MNHEY and CDR2 SVGAGI. The length of the CDR3 is 11 residues. V lost 6 bases, J lost 8 bases, and 3 bases stayed unmatched. The CDR3 bases are TGTGCCAGCAGCACAGGGGAAGGCTACACCTTC. Translation gives CASSTGEGYTF.

The V call is TRBV6-5, the J call TRBJ1-2, with D possibly matching TRBD1 (6 bases). V lost 2 bases, J lost 5 bases, and 12 bases lay in between. Germline-derived CDR1 and CDR2 are MNHEY and SVGAGI. The CDR3 totals 14 residues. The CDR3 nucleotides read TGTGCCAGCAGTTACGGGGGCCCCCTATATGGCTACACCTTC. This sequence encodes CASSYGGPLYGYTF.

The chain has TRBV13 and TRBJ2-7, with no clear D. CDR1 and CDR2 (germline): PRHDT, FYEKMQ (reference sequence). The CDR3 sequence is 13 residues long. The V end lost 4 bases, the J end lost 9 bases, and 16 bases lay between the germline ends. CDR3 in amino acids: CASSSLTVLGQYF. The CDR3 DNA is TGTGCCAGCAGCTCGCTGACTGTGCTTGGGCAGTACTTC.

The chain recombines TRBV5-4 with TRBJ1-4; the D gene is possibly TRBD1 (5 bases). From germline, CDR1 is SGHNT and CDR2 YYREEE (reference sequence). The CDR3 sequence is 17 residues long. Trimming removed 1 base from V and 1 base from J, with 14 bases in between. The CDR3 loop is CASSLKDTGRTNEKLFF. CDR3 coding DNA: TGTGCCAGCAGCTTGAAGGACACCGGCCGAACTAATGAAAAACTGTTTTTT. Full variable domain (outside the CDR3, taken from reference TRBV5-4 and TRBJ1-4): ETGVTQSPTHLIKTRGQQVTLRCSSQSGHNTVSWYQQALGQGPQFIFQYYREEENGRGNFPPRFSGLQFPNYSSELNVNALELDDSALYLCASSLKDTGRTNEKLFFGSGTQLSVL.

This rearrangement joins TRBV6-6 to TRBJ2-1, with 9 positions matching TRBD1. Germline-derived CDR1 and CDR2 are MNHNY and SVGAGI (reference sequence). Trimming at V came to 5 bases and at J to 7 bases, leaving 3 bases not matched to a gene. CDR3 length equals 13 residues. Here the CDR3 DNA reads TGTGCCAGCAGTGCGGACAGGGGAAATGAGCAGTTCTTC. The encoded protein is CASSADRGNEQFF.